This TCR beta chain comes out of a study of T-cell reconstitution after alpha-beta-depleted transplantation in children. Unique molecular identifiers were incorporated during preparation of the TCRbeta library. A single record per CDR3 protein comes from TCRdb applying MiXCR to the PCR reads. This table holds fewer than 350,000 distinct CDR3 sequences, about 9.5% found once. Germline-derived CDR1 and CDR2 are SGHVT and SQSDAQ. V shed 6 bases and J 0 bases; nucleotides not matched to a gene: 4. This CDR3 is built from 15 residues. At least ten counts were recorded for this clonotype. This clonotype was sampled from a boy younger than two with acute myeloid leukemia, due to receive a stem cell transplant. V gene TRBV7-4 combines with J gene TRBJ2-1; TRBD1 matches 8 bases. Source: PBMCs, taken before TCRalphabeta/CD19-depleted stem cell transplant. CDR3 amino acids: CASSPGQVSYNEQFF. The CDR3 DNA reads as TGTGCCAGCAGTCCGGGACAGGTCTCCTACAATGAGCAGTTCTTC.